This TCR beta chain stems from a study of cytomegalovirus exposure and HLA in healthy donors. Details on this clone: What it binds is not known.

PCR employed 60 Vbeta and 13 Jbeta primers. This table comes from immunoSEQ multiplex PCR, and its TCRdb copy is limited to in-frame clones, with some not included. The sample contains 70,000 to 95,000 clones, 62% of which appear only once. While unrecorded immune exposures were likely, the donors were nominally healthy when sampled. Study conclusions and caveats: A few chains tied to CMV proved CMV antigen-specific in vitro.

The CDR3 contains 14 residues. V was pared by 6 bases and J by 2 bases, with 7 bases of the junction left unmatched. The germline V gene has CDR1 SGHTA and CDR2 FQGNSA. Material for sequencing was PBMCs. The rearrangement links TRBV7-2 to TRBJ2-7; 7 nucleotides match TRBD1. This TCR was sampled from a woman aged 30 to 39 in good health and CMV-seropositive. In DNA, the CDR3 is TGTGCCAGCAGACCCACAGGGGTGGCCTACGAGCAGTACTTC. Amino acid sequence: CASRPTGVAYEQYF.